Following are 18 T cell receptor beta chains from one sample sequenced in a study of beta chain features in type 1 diabetes. Notes on the study in general: For Type 1 diabetes patients, all four CD4+ subsets carried TCRB CDR3s that were moderately but significantly shorter.

The isolated RNA, all of it, was reverse transcribed, so expressed TCRB transcripts were what got sequenced. Produced via immunoSEQ multiplex PCR; TCRdb's table is partial and in-frame only. The top ten clones hold approximately 0.018% of a sample with about 240,000 clones, more than 11% of them seen once. The antigens for these receptors are not known. Sequencing was performed on naive CD4+ T cells from blood. The source of these receptors is a man under 40 with type 1 diabetes.

This clone was counted a few times. The V gene is TRBV7-2, the J gene TRBJ2-7, with 7 bases matching TRBD2. V was clipped by 1 base and J by 3 bases; unmatched bases: 6. Germline-derived CDR1 and CDR2 are SGHTA and FQGNSA. CDR3 size: 15 residues. CDR3 bases: TGTGCCAGCAGCTTAGGCGGGAGTGTTTTCTACGAGCAGTACTTC. It is translated as CASSLGGSVFYEQYF.

The J gene is TRBJ1-3, the V gene TRBV11-3, with TRBD1 matching over 7 bases. The CDR3 totals 16 residues. The V and J ends lost 0 bases and 0 bases, in that order; junction bases with no gene match: 2. Looked up from germline, CDR1 is SGHNT and CDR2 is YENEEA. CDR3 protein: CASSLEGTASGNTIYF. The CDR3 nucleotides are TGTGCCAGCAGCTTAGAAGGGACAGCCTCTGGAAACACCATATATTTT. The whole variable domain, filled in from reference TRBV11-3 and TRBJ1-3, reads EAGVVQSPRYKIIEKKQPVAFWCNPISGHNTLYWYLQNLGQGPELLIRYENEEAVDDSQLPKDRFSAERLKGVDSTLKIQPAELGDSAVYLCASSLEGTASGNTIYFGEGSWLTVV.

This clone was seen more than once but under ten times. The chain uses TRBV5-1 and TRBJ2-5; 9 bases line up with TRBD1. The CDR3 contains 14 residues. Germline CDR1 and CDR2: SGHRS and YFSETQ. V shed 7 bases, J shed 1 base, and the junction held 5 bases outside the gene matches. In DNA, the CDR3 is TGCGCCAGCTCGAGACAGGGGGTCCAAGAGACCCAGTACTTC. Protein: CASSRQGVQETQYF.

This clone was found a few times. The V gene is TRBV11-3, the J gene TRBJ2-7, with TRBD1 identical over 7 bases. This CDR3 is built from 16 residues. Germline values: CDR1 SGHNT, CDR2 YENEEA. Losses at the gene ends were 5 bases for V and 2 bases for J; bases not matched to a gene: 12. As DNA, the CDR3 is TGTGCCAGCAGCCCTCGGGACAGTCGTGGAACCTACGAGCAGTACTTC. Its protein product is CASSPRDSRGTYEQYF.

This clone was seen only a few times. The V and J genes are TRBV2 and TRBJ1-4; 7 nucleotides line up with TRBD1. CDR3 length equals 12 residues. In germline, CDR1 is SNHLY, CDR2 FYNNEI. The ends lost 5 bases at V and 8 bases at J; junction bases unmatched: 2. The CDR3 DNA follows: TGTGCCAGCAGTTACAGGGGCGAAAAACTGTTTTTT. Translated, it gives CASSYRGEKLFF.

CDR3 nucleotide sequence: TGTGCCAGCAGTGAAGCCCAGGGCCCTGGTGACTACACCTTC. Protein: CASSEAQGPGDYTF. V usage is TRBV2 and J usage is TRBJ1-2, with D maybe TRBD1 (5 bases). The CDR3 loop spans 14 amino acids. Trimming took off 0 bases at V and 10 bases at J, with 15 bases between the two ends. Germline V CDR1 and CDR2: SNHLY, FYNNEI.

The chain links TRBV29-1 to TRBJ1-1; D unresolved. This CDR3 region has 16 residues. The germline CDR1 and CDR2 sequences are SQVTM and ANQGSEA. The V end was cut by 7 bases, the J end by 6 bases, with 27 bases between. CDR3 nucleotide sequence: TGCAGCGCCGTTAAAATCTCGGGTCCTGTAATCCCTGAAGCTTTCTTT. Translation: CSAVKISGPVIPEAFF.

In its sample, this clone was seen a few times. The chain links TRBV18 to TRBJ2-1; the D gene is possibly TRBD2 (6 bases). Germline V gives CDR1 KGHSH, CDR2 LQKENI. With 3 bases removed from V and 4 bases from J, the gap between germline ends came to 16 bases. CDR3 length equals 16 residues. The CDR3 nucleotides are TGTGCCAGCTCACCCCCGGAGGGGAGACGGTACAATGAGCAGTTCTTC. Translation: CASSPPEGRRYNEQFF.

In this sample, this clone turned up a few times. The rearrangement joins TRBV6-5 to TRBJ1-6; possible D gene TRBD1, 5 bases. This CDR3 is built from 12 residues. Germline CDR1 reads MNHEY; CDR2 reads SVGAGI. The ends were cut back, 4 bases at V and 9 bases at J, with 7 bases in the middle. The CDR3 is CASSSQGSPLHF. The CDR3 nucleotides are TGTGCCAGCAGTTCGCAGGGTTCACCCCTCCACTTT.

This clone was detected only a few times. The rearrangement links TRBV7-2 to TRBJ2-7; D is possibly TRBD2 (6 bases). The CDR3 has 13 amino acids. Per germline, CDR1 SGHTA and CDR2 FQGNSA. Trimming took off 5 bases at V and 6 bases at J, with 14 bases between the two ends. CDR3 in amino acids: CASSTMTRGEQYF. In nucleotides, the CDR3 is TGTGCCAGCAGCACTATGACTAGGGGCGAGCAGTACTTC.

The genes are TRBV10-3 and TRBJ1-1; D is possibly TRBD1 (6 bases). V lost 6 bases to trimming and J lost 2 bases, with 10 bases between them. CDR3 length: 13 amino acids. The germline gives CDR1 ENHRY, CDR2 SYGVKD. CDR3 DNA: TGTGCCATCAGGACACAGGGCAACACTGAAGCTTTCTTT. This codes for CAIRTQGNTEAFF.

This clone was picked up a small number of times. V is TRBV19 and J is TRBJ2-1; the match to TRBD1 covers 10 bases. This CDR3 contains 16 residues. V shed 4 bases and J 7 bases; nucleotides not matched to a gene: 10. The germline V gene encodes CDR1 LNHDA and CDR2 SQIVND (reference sequence). The CDR3 nucleotides read TGTGCCAGTAGTAGACCGGGACAGGGGACGGGAAATGAGCAGTTCTTC. Translation: CASSRPGQGTGNEQFF. Looking up the rest from reference TRBV19 and TRBJ2-1 gives the full variable domain: DGGITQSPKYLFRKEGQNVTLSCEQNLNHDAMYWYRQDPGQGLRLIYYSQIVNDFQKGDIAEGYSVSREKKESFPLTVTSAQKNPTAFYLCASSRPGQGTGNEQFFGPGTRLTVL.

The chain couples TRBV5-4 to TRBJ2-3; TRBD1 aligns across 7 bases. Germline V gives CDR1 SGHNT, CDR2 YYREEE (reference sequence). Trimming removed 7 bases from V and 0 bases from J; junction bases left unmatched: 8. This CDR3 spans 15 amino acids. CDR3 in amino acids: CASRRQGYSTDTQYF. The CDR3 region has the DNA TGTGCCAGCCGCCGACAGGGTTATAGCACAGATACGCAGTATTTT. Based on the CDR3 plus reference TRBV5-4 and TRBJ2-3, the full variable domain is ETGVTQSPTHLIKTRGQQVTLRCSSQSGHNTVSWYQQALGQGPQFIFQYYREEENGRGNFPPRFSGLQFPNYSSELNVNALELDDSALYLCASRRQGYSTDTQYFGPGTRLTVL.

There are a few counts of this clone. In the same sample, other DNA sequences code for this CDR3. The CDR3 nucleotides are TGCGCCAGCAGCTTGGGTAGTGGGGGGACCTACGAGCAGTACTTC. Protein product: CASSLGSGGTYEQYF. The chain couples TRBV5-1 to TRBJ2-7; tentative D call: TRBD2 (6 bases). V was clipped by 0 bases and J by 2 bases, with 12 bases between them. Per the germline V gene, CDR1 is SGHRS and CDR2 is YFSETQ. CDR3 length: 15 residues.

This chain connects TRBV19 to TRBJ2-1, with 14 bases matching TRBD2. After removal of 5 bases from V and 7 bases from J, the junction contained 1 base not matched to a gene. Per germline, CDR1 LNHDA and CDR2 SQIVND (reference sequence). CDR3 size: 14 residues. As DNA, the CDR3 is TGTGCCAGTAGTCGGACTAGCGGGAGGAATGAGCAGTTCTTC. This encodes CASSRTSGRNEQFF.

This clone turned up a few times. The CDR3: CASSRTSGQETQYF. The DNA of the CDR3 is TGTGCCAGCAGTAGGACTAGCGGGCAAGAGACCCAGTACTTC. V is TRBV6-6 and J is TRBJ2-5, with 11 bases fitting TRBD2. The CDR3 length is 14 residues. CDR1 and CDR2 from the germline V gene are MNHNY and SVGAGI (reference sequence). The trim removed 5 bases at V and 2 bases at J, leaving 1 base unmatched.

CDR3 residues: CASSFGRVVYSNQPQHF. The CDR3 nucleotides read TGTGCCAGCAGCTTCGGTAGAGTGGTTTATAGCAATCAGCCCCAGCATTTT. The chain employs TRBV11-2 and TRBJ1-5, with D hard to call. Between the trimmed V and J ends, which lost 3 bases and 0 bases, there was a span of 15 bases. The CDR3 runs 17 residues. Germline lookup yields CDR1 SGHAT and CDR2 FQNNGV. Variable domain in full (rest from reference TRBV11-2 and TRBJ1-5): EAGVAQSPRYKIIEKRQSVAFWCNPISGHATLYWYQQILGQGPKLLIQFQNNGVVDDSQLPKDRFSAERLKGVDSTLKIQPAKLEDSAVYLCASSFGRVVYSNQPQHFGDGTRLSIL.

The chain has TRBV5-1 and TRBJ1-2; possibly TRBD1 for D (6 bases). The ends were cut back, 2 bases at V and 1 base at J, with 12 bases in the middle. This CDR3 is 15 amino acids long. Germline CDR1 SGHRS, CDR2 YFSETQ. CDR3 bases: TGCGCCAGCAGCTTTTCAGGGGCCCTTAACTATGGCTACACCTTC. This sequence encodes CASSFSGALNYGYTF.